This TCR beta chain was found in a study of T-cell reconstitution after alpha-beta-depleted transplantation in children. Construction of the TCRbeta library involved unique molecular identifiers. TCRdb analysed the PCR reads with MiXCR anew, one entry per CDR3 protein. The sample contains almost 400,000 distinct CDR3 sequences, 20% of which appear only once. V shed 7 bases and J shed 4 bases, with 20 bases lying between them. The germline CDR1 and CDR2 sequences are DFQATT and SNEGSKA (reference sequence). CDR3 length: 14 amino acids. This material consisted of PBMCs from the stem cell graft donor, taken from the stem cell graft. The TCR comes from a human donor who donated a stem cell graft to a child with acute myeloid leukemia. The chain couples TRBV20-1 to TRBJ2-7; D remains ambiguous. The CDR3: CSEEELLPPYEQYF. CDR3 bases: TGCAGTGAAGAAGAATTACTACCCCCTTACGAGCAGTACTTC.